The rows below give T cell receptor beta chains drawn from one sample of a study of blood T cell repertoires in COVID-19. Profiled with immunoSEQ multiplex PCR; TCRdb holds only in-frame clones, not every one. This sample has hundreds of thousands of clones, with more than 75% found just once. The sequenced material came from PBMCs or T cells enriched from blood (not recorded which). These receptors were obtained from a woman aged 55-69 years in a cohort exposed to, infected with or recovered from COVID-19 (not recorded which). The CDR3 runs from the conserved cysteine through the conserved F or W. D genes are given only for firm matches. The size of a clone is reported for some rows only, either as once, few or many, or as a class for expanded clones.

j_call: TRBJ1-5; cdr3_length: 15; clone_size: -; d_call: -; v_call: TRBV5-1; cdr3_aa: CASSPDDRANQPQHF; cdr3_nt: TGCGCCAGCAGCCCGGACGACAGAGCCAATCAGCCCCAGCATTTT
j_call: TRBJ1-5; cdr3_length: 13; clone_size: few; d_call: -; v_call: TRBV7-2; cdr3_aa: CASSSTSYQPQHF; cdr3_nt: TGTGCCAGCAGCTCCACATCCTATCAGCCCCAGCATTTT
j_call: TRBJ2-3; cdr3_length: 12; clone_size: few; d_call: -; v_call: TRBV29-1; cdr3_aa: CSGNQGINTQYF; cdr3_nt: TGCAGCGGGAATCAGGGGATCAATACGCAGTATTTT
j_call: TRBJ2-3; cdr3_length: 16; clone_size: -; d_call: -; v_call: TRBV9; cdr3_aa: CASSVVEGGPPDTQYF; cdr3_nt: TGTGCCAGCAGCGTAGTCGAGGGAGGCCCTCCCGATACGCAGTATTTT
j_call: TRBJ2-1; cdr3_length: 18; clone_size: -; d_call: TRBD2; v_call: TRBV5-1; cdr3_aa: CASSSQKRERNSYNEQFF; cdr3_nt: TGCGCCAGCAGCTCTCAGAAGCGGGAGCGGAACTCCTACAATGAGCAGTTCTTC
j_call: TRBJ1-1; cdr3_length: 15; clone_size: -; d_call: TRBD1; v_call: TRBV5-5; cdr3_aa: CASSLEDRGGTEAFF; cdr3_nt: TGTGCCAGCAGCTTGGAGGACAGGGGAGGCACTGAAGCTTTCTTT
j_call: TRBJ2-1; cdr3_length: 18; clone_size: -; d_call: TRBD2; v_call: TRBV18; cdr3_aa: CASSPRGTTSGRGNEQFF; cdr3_nt: TGTGCCAGCTCACCAAGAGGGACAACTAGCGGGAGAGGGAATGAGCAGTTCTTC
j_call: TRBJ2-1; cdr3_length: 14; clone_size: -; d_call: -; v_call: TRBV28; cdr3_aa: CASSFGGRHNEQFF; cdr3_nt: TGTGCCAGCAGTTTCGGGGGAAGACACAATGAGCAGTTCTTC
j_call: TRBJ2-5; cdr3_length: 15; clone_size: once; d_call: TRBD2; v_call: TRBV5-1; cdr3_aa: CASSIILAGVKTQYF; cdr3_nt: TGCGCCAGCAGCATTATTTTAGCGGGAGTCAAGACCCAGTACTTC
j_call: TRBJ1-2; cdr3_length: 12; clone_size: -; d_call: -; v_call: TRBV28; cdr3_aa: CASFVINYGYTF; cdr3_nt: TGTGCCAGCTTCGTTATTAACTATGGCTACACCTTC
j_call: TRBJ1-2; cdr3_length: 15; clone_size: -; d_call: -; v_call: TRBV7-3; cdr3_aa: CASSLMAGSLGGYTF; cdr3_nt: TGTGCCAGCAGCTTAATGGCGGGGTCTTTGGGAGGCTACACCTTC
j_call: TRBJ2-7; cdr3_length: 14; clone_size: -; d_call: TRBD2; v_call: TRBV7-9; cdr3_aa: CASSRDGRAREQYF; cdr3_nt: TGTGCCAGCAGCCGGGACGGGAGGGCCAGGGAGCAGTACTTC
j_call: TRBJ1-1; cdr3_length: 14; clone_size: few; d_call: TRBD1; v_call: TRBV28; cdr3_aa: CASSLQQGPSVAFF; cdr3_nt: TGTGCCAGCAGTCTCCAACAGGGGCCGTCGGTAGCTTTCTTT
j_call: TRBJ1-3; cdr3_length: 13; clone_size: -; d_call: -; v_call: TRBV5-4; cdr3_aa: CASSLTGMNTIYF; cdr3_nt: TGTGCCAGCAGCTTGACAGGGATGAACACCATATATTTT
j_call: TRBJ1-6; cdr3_length: 14; clone_size: -; d_call: -; v_call: TRBV11-2; cdr3_aa: CASSLVAGNSPLHF; cdr3_nt: TGTGCCAGCAGCTTAGTTGCGGGCAATTCACCCCTCCACTTT
j_call: TRBJ2-3; cdr3_length: 16; clone_size: -; d_call: -; v_call: TRBV28; cdr3_aa: CASVPADSRRTDTQYF; cdr3_nt: TGTGCCAGCGTTCCGGCGGATAGCCGCCGCACAGATACGCAGTATTTT
j_call: TRBJ2-3; cdr3_length: 15; clone_size: -; d_call: TRBD2; v_call: TRBV3-1/TRBV3-2; cdr3_aa: CASSQPGLAADTQYF; cdr3_nt: TGTGCCAGCAGCCAACCGGGACTAGCGGCAGATACGCAGTATTTT
j_call: TRBJ1-1; cdr3_length: 16; clone_size: -; d_call: -; v_call: TRBV27; cdr3_aa: CASSLLGRAENTEAFF; cdr3_nt: TGTGCCAGCAGTTTATTGGGCAGGGCGGAGAACACTGAAGCTTTCTTT
j_call: TRBJ2-7; cdr3_length: 15; clone_size: -; d_call: -; v_call: TRBV11-2; cdr3_aa: CASRQDFSPSKGQYF; cdr3_nt: TGTGCCAGCAGACAAGACTTCTCCCCCTCAAAAGGGCAGTACTTC
j_call: TRBJ1-2; cdr3_length: 13; clone_size: -; d_call: -; v_call: TRBV7-6; cdr3_aa: CAVSQGAFYGYTF; cdr3_nt: TGTGCTGTAAGCCAGGGCGCCTTTTATGGCTACACCTTC
j_call: TRBJ1-4; cdr3_length: 15; clone_size: -; d_call: -; v_call: TRBV9; cdr3_aa: CASSPKGVLDEKLFF; cdr3_nt: TGTGCCAGCAGCCCAAAGGGAGTACTAGATGAAAAACTGTTTTTT
j_call: TRBJ2-5; cdr3_length: 14; clone_size: once; d_call: TRBD1; v_call: TRBV5-1; cdr3_aa: CASSLDRGRETQYF; cdr3_nt: TGCGCCAGCAGCTTGGACAGGGGGAGAGAGACCCAGTACTTC
j_call: TRBJ2-2; cdr3_length: 17; clone_size: few; d_call: -; v_call: TRBV5-1; cdr3_aa: CASSLGLTLKFTGELFF; cdr3_nt: TGCGCCAGCAGCTTGGGGCTGACACTGAAATTCACCGGGGAGCTGTTTTTT
j_call: TRBJ1-4; cdr3_length: 14; clone_size: -; d_call: TRBD1; v_call: TRBV4-2; cdr3_aa: CASSQGGGDEKLFF; cdr3_nt: TGTGCCAGCAGCCAAGGAGGGGGCGATGAAAAACTGTTTTTT
j_call: TRBJ2-6; cdr3_length: 18; clone_size: once; d_call: TRBD2; v_call: TRBV28; cdr3_aa: CASSSPFSGRGGANVLTF; cdr3_nt: TGTGCCAGCAGTTCCCCCTTTAGCGGGAGGGGAGGGGCCAACGTCCTGACTTTC
j_call: TRBJ1-2; cdr3_length: 16; clone_size: -; d_call: -; v_call: TRBV28; cdr3_aa: CASTQEGVLANYGYTF; cdr3_nt: TGTGCCAGCACCCAAGAAGGGGTCTTAGCTAACTATGGCTACACCTTC
j_call: TRBJ2-5; cdr3_length: 15; clone_size: -; d_call: TRBD2; v_call: TRBV9; cdr3_aa: CASSVEGGPTETQYF; cdr3_nt: TGTGCCAGCAGCGTAGAGGGAGGGCCGACAGAGACCCAGTACTTC
j_call: TRBJ2-7; cdr3_length: 17; clone_size: -; d_call: TRBD2; v_call: TRBV28; cdr3_aa: CASSSSLTSGSRYEQYF; cdr3_nt: TGTGCCAGCAGTTCGTCCTTGACTAGCGGGAGTAGGTACGAGCAGTACTTC
j_call: TRBJ1-1; cdr3_length: 16; clone_size: -; d_call: TRBD1; v_call: TRBV6-5; cdr3_aa: CASSWRTGGANTEAFF; cdr3_nt: TGTGCCAGCAGTTGGCGGACAGGGGGCGCGAACACTGAAGCTTTCTTT
j_call: TRBJ1-1; cdr3_length: 15; clone_size: -; d_call: TRBD1; v_call: TRBV4-3; cdr3_aa: CASSQDPGGNTEAFF; cdr3_nt: TGCGCCAGCAGCCAAGATCCAGGGGGAAACACTGAAGCTTTCTTT
j_call: TRBJ2-1; cdr3_length: 16; clone_size: -; d_call: TRBD2; v_call: TRBV7-2; cdr3_aa: CASSTGTSRLYNEQFF; cdr3_nt: TGTGCCAGCAGCACCGGGACTAGCAGATTATACAATGAGCAGTTCTTC
j_call: TRBJ1-4; cdr3_length: 15; clone_size: -; d_call: -; v_call: TRBV13; cdr3_aa: CASSVSTVGGEKLFF; cdr3_nt: TGTGCCAGCAGCGTCTCCACAGTAGGGGGTGAAAAACTGTTTTTT
j_call: TRBJ2-5; cdr3_length: 15; clone_size: -; d_call: TRBD2; v_call: TRBV15; cdr3_aa: CATSRSGGYQETQYF; cdr3_nt: TGTGCCACCAGCCGGAGCGGGGGATACCAAGAGACCCAGTACTTC
j_call: TRBJ1-1; cdr3_length: 16; clone_size: once; d_call: -; v_call: TRBV5-1; cdr3_aa: CASSFRQGGTNTEAFF; cdr3_nt: TGCGCCAGCAGCTTCCGACAAGGCGGGACGAACACTGAAGCTTTCTTT